These T cell receptor beta chains were read from a single sample in a study of cytomegalovirus exposure and HLA in healthy donors. Here immunoSEQ multiplex PCR was the method, and the copy in TCRdb shows in-frame clones only, minus some. Of about 300,000 clones in the sample, 70% to 90% were seen once. Specimen: PBMCs. Receptors were obtained from a woman under 30 in good health and CMV-seronegative. CDR3s leave out the opening cysteine and the closing phenylalanine or tryptophan.

J gene | V gene | CDR3 protein
TRBJ2-5 | TRBV9 | ASSLPGSGLAEETQY
TRBJ2-1 | TRBV5-6 | ASIKRRQGSYNEQF
TRBJ2-7 | TRBV28 | ASSSTGGRYEQY
TRBJ1-2 | TRBV12-5 | ASGTGQGNYGYT
TRBJ2-1 | TRBV7-9 | ASSYNLRGREFNEQF
TRBJ1-1 | TRBV9 | ASSVAGSEAF
TRBJ1-2 | TRBV19 | ASTHHEGANYGYT
TRBJ1-5 | TRBV28 | ASSFLGGNQPQH
TRBJ2-7 | TRBV11-2 | ASSPSGGVGYEQY
TRBJ2-6 | TRBV6-6 | AAAGSGANVLT
TRBJ2-5 | TRBV11-1 | ASRDSGIGETQY
TRBJ2-3 | TRBV6-1 | ASKMGGTGADTQY
TRBJ2-5 | TRBV5-6 | ASSFRGGETQY
TRBJ2-7 | TRBV7-2 | ASSLSAGAPYEQY
TRBJ2-7 | TRBV7-6 | ASSVGTAELGEQY
TRBJ1-3 | TRBV7-8 | ASSMGSPGNTIY
TRBJ1-2 | TRBV5-1 | ASRAPSNYGYT
TRBJ2-5 | TRBV12-5 | ASGLGGETQY
TRBJ2-1 | TRBV27 | ASSSVSSYNEQF
TRBJ2-6 | TRBV7-9 | ASSSLVHSGANVLT
TRBJ1-5 | TRBV27 | ASSLTGASNQPQH
TRBJ1-3 | TRBV6-7 | ASSYRAGGFRRVRGNTIY
TRBJ2-7 | TRBV4-3 | ASSQAQGRIDEQY
TRBJ2-3 | TRBV5-1 | ASKRAVDTQY
TRBJ1-6 | TRBV11-2 | ASSLDVSGNSPLH
TRBJ1-1 | TRBV5-1 | ASSLERDLNTEAF
TRBJ2-3 | TRBV7-2 | ASSLASGRALDTQY
TRBJ1-5 | TRBV6-5 | ASSYGTGWDQPQH
TRBJ2-5 | TRBV9 | ASSGTTGLGETQY
TRBJ2-3 | TRBV5-1 | ASSLDRGEITDTQY
TRBJ2-5 | TRBV2 | ASWGTSVNKETQY
TRBJ1-1 | TRBV27 | ASNRKAPGRTEAF
TRBJ1-3 | TRBV9 | ASGGSGNTIY
TRBJ1-5 | TRBV7-8 | ASSLSGQWNQPQH
TRBJ2-1 | TRBV27 | ASSFDGGSYNEQF
TRBJ1-2 | TRBV7-8 | ASSLTPTDYFESGYGYT
TRBJ2-7 | TRBV7-9 | ALDEQY
TRBJ2-7 | TRBV28 | ASSIPLAGVRYEQY
TRBJ2-3 | TRBV7-3 | ASSLIAGVTDTQY
TRBJ2-3 | TRBV15 | ATSRGVLAPSTDTQY
TRBJ2-7 | TRBV7-8 | ASSFRLGSSYEQY
TRBJ1-1 | TRBV2 | AGTGAQANTEAF
TRBJ2-1 | TRBV2 | ASSEATSGIPNEQF
TRBJ1-5 | TRBV4-1 | ASSQDLSRAQPQH
TRBJ2-1 | TRBV5-6 | ASSSTGWEGNEQF
TRBJ2-3 | TRBV5-4 | ASSPLSTDTQY
TRBJ1-3 | TRBV7-2 | ASSRGTDSGNTIY
TRBJ1-5 | TRBV4-3 | ASSQGAGGLRGNQPQH
TRBJ2-5 | TRBV29-1 | SVDKIGVETQY
TRBJ2-7 | TRBV28 | ASSLFGTSVGYEQY